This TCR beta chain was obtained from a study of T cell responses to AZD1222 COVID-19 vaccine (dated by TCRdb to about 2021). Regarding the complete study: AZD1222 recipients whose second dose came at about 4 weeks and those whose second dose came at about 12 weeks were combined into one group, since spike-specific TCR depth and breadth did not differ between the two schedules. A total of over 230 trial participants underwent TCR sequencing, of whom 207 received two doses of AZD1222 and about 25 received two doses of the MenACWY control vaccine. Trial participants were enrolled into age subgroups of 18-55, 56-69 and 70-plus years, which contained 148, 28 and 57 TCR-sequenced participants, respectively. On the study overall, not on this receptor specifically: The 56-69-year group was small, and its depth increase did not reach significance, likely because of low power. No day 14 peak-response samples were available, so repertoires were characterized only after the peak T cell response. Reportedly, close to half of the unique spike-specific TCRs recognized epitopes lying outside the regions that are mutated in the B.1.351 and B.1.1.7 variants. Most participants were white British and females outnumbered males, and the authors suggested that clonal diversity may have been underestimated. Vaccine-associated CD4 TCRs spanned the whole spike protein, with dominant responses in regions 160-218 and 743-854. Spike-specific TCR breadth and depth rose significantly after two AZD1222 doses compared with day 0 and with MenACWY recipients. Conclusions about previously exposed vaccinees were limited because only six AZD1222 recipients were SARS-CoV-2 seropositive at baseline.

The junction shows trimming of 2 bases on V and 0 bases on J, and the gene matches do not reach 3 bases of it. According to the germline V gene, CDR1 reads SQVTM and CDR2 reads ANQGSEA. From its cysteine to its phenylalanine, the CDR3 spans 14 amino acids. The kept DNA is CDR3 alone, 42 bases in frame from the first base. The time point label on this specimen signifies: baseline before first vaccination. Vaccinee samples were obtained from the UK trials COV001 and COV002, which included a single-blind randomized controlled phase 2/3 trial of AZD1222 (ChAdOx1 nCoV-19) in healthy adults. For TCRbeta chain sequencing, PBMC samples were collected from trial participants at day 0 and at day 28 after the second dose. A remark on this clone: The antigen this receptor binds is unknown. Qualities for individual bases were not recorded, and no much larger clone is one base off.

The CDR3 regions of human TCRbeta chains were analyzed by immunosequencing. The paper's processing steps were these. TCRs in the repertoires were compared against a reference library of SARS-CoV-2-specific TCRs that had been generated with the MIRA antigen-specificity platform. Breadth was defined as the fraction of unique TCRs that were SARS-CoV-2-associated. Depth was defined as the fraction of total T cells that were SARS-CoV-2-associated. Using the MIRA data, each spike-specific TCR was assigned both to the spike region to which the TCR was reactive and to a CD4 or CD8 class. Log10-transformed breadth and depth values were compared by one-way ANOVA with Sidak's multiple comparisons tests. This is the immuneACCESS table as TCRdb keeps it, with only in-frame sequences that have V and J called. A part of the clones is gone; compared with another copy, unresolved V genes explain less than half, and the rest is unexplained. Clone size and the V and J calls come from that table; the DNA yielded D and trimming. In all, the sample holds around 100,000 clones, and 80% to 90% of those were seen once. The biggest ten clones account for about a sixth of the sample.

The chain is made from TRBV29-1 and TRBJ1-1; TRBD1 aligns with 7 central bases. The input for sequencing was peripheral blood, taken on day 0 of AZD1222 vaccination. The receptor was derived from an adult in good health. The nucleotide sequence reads TGCAGCGTTGAAAGACAGGGATTGAACACTGAAGCTTTCTTT. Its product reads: CSVERQGLNTEAFF.